This T cell receptor (beta chain) is from a study of blood T cell repertoires in COVID-19. Background on the study: Samples of COVID-19 (acute and convalescent) were obtained from the United States, Italy and Spain. T cells, B-cell-depleted T cells, or PBMCs supplied cDNA or gDNA.

The CDR3 length is 14 residues. Germline trimming cut 2 bases from V and 7 bases from J; bases unmatched to any gene: 8. CDR1 is MNHEY, CDR2 SVGEGT, per germline. Source study methods: Amplification of reference gene primers provided the estimated nucleated cell counts. TCRdb's copy holds only in-frame clones and misses some; the assay was immunoSEQ multiplex PCR. V, J and clone size reflect that table, while D and trimming were determined from the DNA. The sample yields over 45,000 clones, roughly 85% seen once. This receptor was obtained from a human donor in a cohort sampled during active or convalescent COVID-19. V and J are TRBV6-2 or TRBV6-3 and TRBJ2-7; 7 nucleotides match TRBD2. Input material: peripheral blood. The DNA of the CDR3 is TGTGCCAGCAGTTACGGGCCAGCGGGGAGTGAGCAGTACTTC. It codes for CASSYGPAGSEQYF.